Listed here are 4 T cell receptor beta chains from one sample, sequenced in a study of CD8+CD57+ T cells in acquired aplastic anemia. Researchers used genomic DNA as the template to profile TCR beta VDJ and CDR3. One entry per CDR3 protein, called by TCRdb with MiXCR from the reads. The sample has roughly 130,000 distinct CDR3 sequences, over 45% seen once. Sample: sorted CD4+, CD8+, or CD8+CD57+ T cells (not recorded which) from PBMCs. Receptor source: a human donor in good health, serving as a control.

This clonotype was detected once. The V and J genes are TRBV10-3 and TRBJ2-7; TRBD1 matches 9 bases. Germline CDR1 ENHRY, CDR2 SYGVKD. The CDR3 contains 15 residues. With 7 bases clipped from V and 4 bases from J, the junction kept 11 bases outside the gene matches. CDR3 sequence: CAINKQGAKRYEQYF. CDR3 nucleotide sequence: TGTGCCATCAACAAACAGGGGGCAAAACGTTACGAGCAGTACTTC.

This clonotype has a count of ten or more. This rearrangement joins TRBV7-1 to TRBJ2-3; 12 nucleotides agree with TRBD2. TRBV7-1 qualifies as an ORF whose function is uncertain. Trimming at V came to 1 base and at J to 2 bases, leaving 7 bases not matched to a gene. The CDR3 is made up of 18 amino acids. The CDR3 nucleotides are TGTGCCAGCAGCTCAGGACGGACTAGCGGGGTACTCACAGATACGCAGTATTTT. It is translated as CASSSGRTSGVLTDTQYF.

This clonotype was seen a few times. The chain uses TRBV20-1 and TRBJ1-5; D is perhaps TRBD1 (5 bases). Germline lookup yields CDR1 DFQATT and CDR2 SNEGSKA (reference sequence). This CDR3 comprises 13 residues. Trimming stripped 5 bases from V and 1 base from J, with 9 bases between. CDR3 in DNA: TGCAGTGCTCCACGACAGAGCAATCAGCCCCAGCATTTT. It encodes CSAPRQSNQPQHF.

This clonotype has a count of ten or more. The gene calls are TRBV20-1 and TRBJ2-5; 7 positions match TRBD2. CDR1 DFQATT and CDR2 SNEGSKA come from the germline V gene (reference sequence). The CDR3 has 15 amino acids. The J segment lost 5 bases and the V segment lost 6 bases, leaving 15 bases of the junction unmatched. CDR3 nucleotides: TGCAGTGCGCCCGGTGGCCCCTGGGGAGGGGAGACCCAGTACTTC. This encodes CSAPGGPWGGETQYF.